The next 10 T cell receptor beta chains were all read from a single sample in a study of T cell responses to AZD1222 COVID-19 vaccine. Produced via immunoSEQ multiplex PCR; TCRdb's table is partial and in-frame only. The table includes 80,000 or so clones, approximately 83% detected once. This material consisted of peripheral blood, taken 28 days after the second AZD1222 dose. Receptor source: an adult who received the AZD1222 COVID-19 vaccine.

The rearrangement links TRBV7-2 to TRBJ2-5; no reliable D call. The CDR3 extends over 13 amino acids. Trimming took off 1 base at V and 7 bases at J, with 10 bases between the two ends. Germline V gene sequence: CDR1 SGHTA, CDR2 FQGNSA. This CDR3 is CASSLDPVGTQYF. CDR3 coding DNA: TGTGCCAGCAGCTTAGACCCCGTGGGGACCCAGTACTTC.

V gene TRBV5-6 combines with J gene TRBJ2-2; tentatively, D is TRBD2 (6 bases). The CDR3 is 18 amino acids. Trimming left V 4 bases short and J 4 bases short, with 23 bases between. Germline values: CDR1 SGHDT, CDR2 YYEEEE. This CDR3 reads CASSPSGWRGPSTGELFF. Written as DNA, the CDR3 is TGTGCCAGCAGCCCGTCAGGTTGGAGGGGACCCAGCACCGGGGAGCTGTTTTTT. Combining the CDR3 with reference TRBV5-6 and TRBJ2-2 gives the whole variable domain DAGVTQSPTHLIKTRGQQVTLRCSPKSGHDTVSWYQQALGQGPQFIFQYYEEEERQRGNFPDRFSGHQFPNYSSELNVNALLLGDSALYLCASSPSGWRGPSTGELFFGEGSRLTVL.

The chain has TRBV23-1 and TRBJ1-1; no clear D gene. TRBV23-1 counts as an open reading frame of uncertain function. The ends were cut back, 3 bases at V and 0 bases at J, with 8 bases in the middle. This CDR3 region has 14 residues. The CDR3 sequence is CASSQLHLNTEAFF. The CDR3 DNA is TGCGCCAGCAGTCAGCTACACTTGAACACTGAAGCTTTCTTT.

This rearrangement joins TRBV5-6 to TRBJ2-3; D ambiguous. Germline V lookup: CDR1 SGHDT, CDR2 YYEEEE. The V gene lost 4 bases and the J gene lost 9 bases, with 18 bases spanning the gap. The CDR3 sequence is 14 residues long. The CDR3 DNA follows: TGTGCCAGCAGCGTCTACGAGACACAGATAACGCAGTATTTT. As protein: CASSVYETQITQYF.

The V and J genes are TRBV2 and TRBJ1-6; TRBD1 aligns across 7 bases. The CDR3 runs to 14 residues. With 3 bases clipped from V and 6 bases from J, the junction kept 2 bases outside the gene matches. Germline-derived CDR1 and CDR2 are SNHLY and FYNNEI. The CDR3 spells CASSDWDSNSPLHF. In nucleotides, the CDR3 is TGTGCCAGCAGTGACTGGGACAGTAATTCACCCCTCCACTTT.

The chain has TRBV18 and TRBJ2-7, with D possibly matching TRBD1 (5 bases). The CDR3 consists of 14 residues. The V gene lost 2 bases and the J gene lost 0 bases, with 8 bases spanning the gap. The germline CDR1 and CDR2 sequences are KGHSH and LQKENI. The CDR3 DNA is TGTGCCAGCTCACCAAGGGGCAACTCCTACGAGCAGTACTTC. This codes for CASSPRGNSYEQYF.

Here the CDR3 reads CATSRDSYEQYF. The CDR3, as DNA: TGTGCCACCAGCCGGGACAGCTACGAGCAGTACTTC. V usage is TRBV24-1 and J usage is TRBJ2-7, with TRBD1 matching 7 bases. Germline loops: CDR1 KGHDR, CDR2 SFDVKD. The length of the CDR3 is 12 residues. V gave up 7 bases and J gave up 3 bases; unmatched junction bases: 2.

This clone was observed a few times. This sequence joins TRBV11-2 and TRBJ2-7; unclear D gene. Deletions cut 2 bases from V and 4 bases from J, with 3 bases between. CDR1 SGHAT and CDR2 FQNNGV come from the germline V gene. The CDR3 contains 11 residues. CDR3 region: CASSLMYEQYF. In DNA form, the CDR3 reads TGTGCCAGCAGCTTAATGTACGAGCAGTACTTC.

The J gene is TRBJ1-3, the V gene TRBV5-4; 8 bases map to TRBD1. Germline-derived CDR1 and CDR2 are SGHNT and YYREEE (reference sequence). J gave up 8 bases and V 4 bases, and 8 bases lay outside the gene matches. CDR3 length equals 14 residues. The CDR3 is CASSPGQGRDTIYF. CDR3 DNA sequence: TGTGCCAGCAGCCCCGGACAGGGAAGGGACACCATATATTTT.

This chain joins TRBV6-6 and TRBJ1-1, with a possible D match to TRBD1 (6 bases). Germline lookup yields CDR1 MNHNY and CDR2 SVGAGI (reference sequence). CDR3 size: 13 residues. The V end lost 7 bases, the J end lost 6 bases, and 15 bases lay between the germline ends. CDR3 sequence reads: CASTETRQAEAFF. The CDR3 DNA sequence: TGTGCCAGCACCGAGACACGACAGGCTGAAGCTTTCTTT.